The 5 T cell receptor beta chains presented below share a single source sample, sequenced in a study of human T cells and chemical hapten exposure. Time point denoted: patch test 2, 6 weeks after DPC sensitization. As for treatment: therapeutic diphenylcyclopropenone sensitization with weekly scalp DPC. MiXCR, run by TCRdb on the RACE reads, gives a single entry per CDR3 protein. The sample holds approximately 90,000 distinct CDR3 sequences, approximately 11% seen once. Sequencing was performed on whole blood, taken in connection with sensitization to the hapten diphenylcyclopropenone (DPC). Source of these receptors: a man aged 35-49 years with alopecia areata. Some clones in this sample may be carry-over from other donors' samples.

V and J are TRBV6-2 or TRBV6-3 and TRBJ1-2; D uncertain. The CDR3 length is 14 residues. The ends were cut back, 2 bases at V and 7 bases at J, with 14 bases in the middle. In germline, CDR1 is MNHEY, CDR2 SVGEGT. The CDR3 DNA reads as TGTGCCAGCAGTTACCGGACCCCCAAGGCTGGCTACACCTTC. It codes for CASSYRTPKAGYTF.

This clonotype was detected only a few times. This sequence joins TRBV2 and TRBJ2-7; 7 bases line up with TRBD1. There are 13 residues in the CDR3. Per the germline V gene, CDR1 is SNHLY and CDR2 is FYNNEI. V shed 4 bases and J 3 bases; nucleotides not matched to a gene: 3. CDR3 residues: CASSVDRDYEQYV. In nucleotides, the CDR3 is TGTGCCAGCAGTGTTGACAGGGACTACGAGCAGTACGTC.

The chain combines TRBV5-1 with TRBJ2-3; 7 bases map to TRBD1. Germline lookup yields CDR1 SGHRS and CDR2 YFSETQ. V trimming: 3 bases; J trimming: 5 bases; junction bases outside the gene matches: 3. The CDR3 runs to 13 residues. The CDR3 DNA follows: TGCGCCAGCAGCTATACAGGGGTAGATACGCAGTATTTT. Its protein product is CASSYTGVDTQYF.

This clonotype was observed many times. The chain joins TRBV12-3 or TRBV12-4 to TRBJ2-3; 7 bases fit TRBD1. V dropped 7 bases and J dropped 2; count of bases not matched to a gene: 6. The CDR3 extends over 14 amino acids. The CDR3 region has the DNA TGTGCCAGCAATCTGACAGGGCTCACAGATACGCAGTATTTT. This gives the protein CASNLTGLTDTQYF.

V gene TRBV6-1 combines with J gene TRBJ2-3, with TRBD2 matching 11 bases. The CDR3 sequence is 16 residues long. Per the germline V gene, CDR1 is MNHNS and CDR2 is SASEGT. The V segment lost 5 bases and the J segment 0 bases; nucleotides outside the gene matches: 4. The CDR3 here is CASSPVAGGSTDTQYF. As DNA, the CDR3 is TGTGCCAGCAGTCCTGTAGCGGGAGGGAGCACAGATACGCAGTATTTT.